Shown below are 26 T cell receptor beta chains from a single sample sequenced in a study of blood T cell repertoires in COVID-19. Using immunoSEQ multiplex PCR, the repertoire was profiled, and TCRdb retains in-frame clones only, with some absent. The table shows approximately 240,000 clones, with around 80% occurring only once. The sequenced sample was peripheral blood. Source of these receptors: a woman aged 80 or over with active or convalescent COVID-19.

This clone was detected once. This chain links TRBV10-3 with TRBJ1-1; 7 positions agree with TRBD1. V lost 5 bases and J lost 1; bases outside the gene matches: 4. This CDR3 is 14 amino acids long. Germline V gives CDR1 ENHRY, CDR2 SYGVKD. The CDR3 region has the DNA TGTGCCATCAGTTTTGGACAGGAGAACACTGAAGCTTTCTTT. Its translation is CAISFGQENTEAFF.

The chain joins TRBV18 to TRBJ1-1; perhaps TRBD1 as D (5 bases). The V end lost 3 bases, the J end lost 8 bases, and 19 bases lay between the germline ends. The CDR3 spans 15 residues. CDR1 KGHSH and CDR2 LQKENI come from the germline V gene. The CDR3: CASSPIQAKSGEAFF. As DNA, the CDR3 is TGTGCCAGCTCACCGATACAGGCCAAATCTGGGGAAGCTTTCTTT. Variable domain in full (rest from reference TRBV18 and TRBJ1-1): NAGVMQNPRHLVRRRGQEARLRCSPMKGHSHVYWYRQLPEEGLKFMVYLQKENIIDESGMPKERFSAEFPKEGPSILRIQQVVRGDSAAYFCASSPIQAKSGEAFFGQGTRLTVV.

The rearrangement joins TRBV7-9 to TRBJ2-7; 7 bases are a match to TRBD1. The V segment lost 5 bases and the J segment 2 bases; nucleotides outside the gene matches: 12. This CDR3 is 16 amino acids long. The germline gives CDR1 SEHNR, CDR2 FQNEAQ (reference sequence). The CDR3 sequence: CASSVSTGVVAYEQYF. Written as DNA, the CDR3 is TGTGCCAGCAGCGTATCAACAGGGGTAGTAGCCTACGAGCAGTACTTC.

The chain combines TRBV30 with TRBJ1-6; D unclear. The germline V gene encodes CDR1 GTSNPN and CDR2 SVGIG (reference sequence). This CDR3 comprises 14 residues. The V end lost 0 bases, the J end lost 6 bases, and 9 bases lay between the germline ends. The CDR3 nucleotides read TGTGCCTGGAGTGTCAGCGTCGCTAATTCACCCCTCCACTTT. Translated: CAWSVSVANSPLHF.

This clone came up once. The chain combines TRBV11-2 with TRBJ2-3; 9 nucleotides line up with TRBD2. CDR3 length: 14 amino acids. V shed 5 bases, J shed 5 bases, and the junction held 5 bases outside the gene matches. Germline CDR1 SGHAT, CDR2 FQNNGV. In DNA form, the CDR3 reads TGTGCCAGCAGCCTGATAGCGGGGGAAGATACGCAGTATTTT. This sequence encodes CASSLIAGEDTQYF. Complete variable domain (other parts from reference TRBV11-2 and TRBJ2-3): EAGVAQSPRYKIIEKRQSVAFWCNPISGHATLYWYQQILGQGPKLLIQFQNNGVVDDSQLPKDRFSAERLKGVDSTLKIQPAKLEDSAVYLCASSLIAGEDTQYFGPGTRLTVL.

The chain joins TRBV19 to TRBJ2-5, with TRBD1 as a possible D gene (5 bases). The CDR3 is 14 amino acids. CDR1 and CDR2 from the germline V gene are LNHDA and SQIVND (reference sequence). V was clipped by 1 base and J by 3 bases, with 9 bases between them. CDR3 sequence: CASSIASTEETQYF. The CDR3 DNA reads TGTGCCAGTAGTATAGCTTCGACAGAAGAGACCCAGTACTTC.

The CDR3 nucleotides read TGTGCCAGCTCACCCCTCGGACAGGGGGCGGTGAGCACTGAAGCTTTCTTT. It encodes CASSPLGQGAVSTEAFF. J is TRBJ1-1 and V is TRBV18, with 11 bases that match TRBD1. V was pared by 3 bases and J by 4 bases, with 10 bases of the junction left unmatched. This CDR3 region has 17 residues. Per germline, CDR1 KGHSH and CDR2 LQKENI.

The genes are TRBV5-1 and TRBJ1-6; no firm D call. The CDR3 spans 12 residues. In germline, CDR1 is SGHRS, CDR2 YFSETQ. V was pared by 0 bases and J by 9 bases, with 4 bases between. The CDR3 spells CASSLASSPLHF. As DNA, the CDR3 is TGCGCCAGCAGCTTGGCGTCTTCACCCCTCCACTTT.

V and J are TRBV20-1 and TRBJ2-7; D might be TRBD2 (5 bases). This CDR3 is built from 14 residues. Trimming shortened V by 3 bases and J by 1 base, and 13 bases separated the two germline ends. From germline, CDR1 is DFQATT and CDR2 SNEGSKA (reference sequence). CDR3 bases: TGCAGTGCTAGTTCTTTAGCGAAATCCTACGAGCAGTACTTC. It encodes CSASSLAKSYEQYF.

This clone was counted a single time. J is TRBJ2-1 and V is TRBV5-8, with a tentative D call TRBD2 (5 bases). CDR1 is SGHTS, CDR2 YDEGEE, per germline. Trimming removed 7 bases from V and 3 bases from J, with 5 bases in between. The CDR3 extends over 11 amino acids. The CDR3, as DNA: TGTGCCAGCCGGGACTACAATGAGCAGTTCTTC. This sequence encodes CASRDYNEQFF.

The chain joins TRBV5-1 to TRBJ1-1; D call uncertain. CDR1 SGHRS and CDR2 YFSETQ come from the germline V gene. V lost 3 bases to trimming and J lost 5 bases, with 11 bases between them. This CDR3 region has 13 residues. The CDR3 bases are TGCGCCAGCAGCTCCCTACAGAGTACTGAAGCTTTCTTT. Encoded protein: CASSSLQSTEAFF.

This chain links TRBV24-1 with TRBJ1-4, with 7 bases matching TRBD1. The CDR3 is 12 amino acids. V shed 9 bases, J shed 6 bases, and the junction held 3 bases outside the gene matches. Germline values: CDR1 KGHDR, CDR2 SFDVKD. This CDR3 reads CATAGTDEKLFF. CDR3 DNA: TGTGCCACCGCCGGGACAGATGAAAAACTGTTTTTT.

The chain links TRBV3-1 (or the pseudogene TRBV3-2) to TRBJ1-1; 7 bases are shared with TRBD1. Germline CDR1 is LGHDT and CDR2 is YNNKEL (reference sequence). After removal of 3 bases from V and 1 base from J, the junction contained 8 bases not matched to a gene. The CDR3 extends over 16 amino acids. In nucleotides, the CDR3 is TGTGCCAGCAGCCACGGAAGGGACAGCGAGAACACTGAAGCTTTCTTT. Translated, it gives CASSHGRDSENTEAFF.

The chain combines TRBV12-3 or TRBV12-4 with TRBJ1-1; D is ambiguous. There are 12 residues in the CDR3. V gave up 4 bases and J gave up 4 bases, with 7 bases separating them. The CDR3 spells CASSYRVTEAFF. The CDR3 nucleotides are TGTGCCAGCAGTTACCGGGTCACTGAAGCTTTCTTT.

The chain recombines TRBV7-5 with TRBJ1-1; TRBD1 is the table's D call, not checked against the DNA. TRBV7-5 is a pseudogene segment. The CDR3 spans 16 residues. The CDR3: CARSLEAGIRDTEAFF. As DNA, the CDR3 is TGTGCCAGAAGCTTAGAGGCAGGGATTAGGGACACTGAAGCTTTCTTT.

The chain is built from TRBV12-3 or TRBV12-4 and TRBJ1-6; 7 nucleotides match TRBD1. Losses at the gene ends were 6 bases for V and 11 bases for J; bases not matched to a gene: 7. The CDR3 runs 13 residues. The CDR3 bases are TGTGCCAGCAGAGGGGACAGCCCAACACCCCTCCACTTT. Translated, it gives CASRGDSPTPLHF.

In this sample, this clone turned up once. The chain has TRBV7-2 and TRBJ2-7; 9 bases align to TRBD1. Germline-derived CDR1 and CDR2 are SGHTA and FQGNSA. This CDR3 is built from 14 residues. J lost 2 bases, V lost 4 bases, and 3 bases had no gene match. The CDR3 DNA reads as TGTGCCAGCAGCTGGGACAGGGCCCCCTACGAGCAGTACTTC. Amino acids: CASSWDRAPYEQYF.

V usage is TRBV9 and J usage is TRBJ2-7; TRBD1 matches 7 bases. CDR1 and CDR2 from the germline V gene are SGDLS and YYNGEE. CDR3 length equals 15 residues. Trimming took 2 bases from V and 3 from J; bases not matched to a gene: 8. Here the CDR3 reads CASSVTWDSDYEQYF. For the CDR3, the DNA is TGTGCCAGCAGCGTCACTTGGGACAGCGACTACGAGCAGTACTTC.

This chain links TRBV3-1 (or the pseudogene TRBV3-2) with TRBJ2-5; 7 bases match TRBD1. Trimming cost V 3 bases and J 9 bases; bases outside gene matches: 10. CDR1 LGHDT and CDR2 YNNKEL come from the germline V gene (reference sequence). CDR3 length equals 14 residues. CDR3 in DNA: TGTGCCAGCAGCCAGGGGAGACAGGGTCTATCCCAGTACTTC. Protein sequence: CASSQGRQGLSQYF.

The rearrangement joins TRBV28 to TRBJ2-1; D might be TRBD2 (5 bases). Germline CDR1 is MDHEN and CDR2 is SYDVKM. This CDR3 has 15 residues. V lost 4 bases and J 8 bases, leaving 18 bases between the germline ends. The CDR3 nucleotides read TGTGCCAGCAGTTACGCCGGGAATACCGTCTATGAGCAGTTCTTC. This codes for CASSYAGNTVYEQFF.

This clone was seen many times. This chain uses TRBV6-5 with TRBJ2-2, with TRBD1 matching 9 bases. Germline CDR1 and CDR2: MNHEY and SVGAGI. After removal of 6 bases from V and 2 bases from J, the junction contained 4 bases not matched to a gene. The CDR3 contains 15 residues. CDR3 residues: CASRTGGGNTGELFF. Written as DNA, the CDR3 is TGTGCCAGCAGGACAGGGGGGGGAAACACCGGGGAGCTGTTTTTT.

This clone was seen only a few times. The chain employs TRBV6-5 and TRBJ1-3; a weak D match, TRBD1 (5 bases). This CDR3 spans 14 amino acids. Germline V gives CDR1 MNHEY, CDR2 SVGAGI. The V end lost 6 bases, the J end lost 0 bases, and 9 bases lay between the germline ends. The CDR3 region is CASSRVNSGNTIYF. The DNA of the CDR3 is TGTGCCAGCAGCAGGGTAAACTCTGGAAACACCATATATTTT.

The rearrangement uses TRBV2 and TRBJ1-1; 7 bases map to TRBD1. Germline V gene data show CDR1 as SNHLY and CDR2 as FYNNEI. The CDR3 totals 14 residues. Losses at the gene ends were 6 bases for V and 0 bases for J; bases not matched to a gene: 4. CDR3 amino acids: CASRQQGLNTEAFF. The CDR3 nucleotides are TGTGCCAGCAGACAACAGGGGTTGAACACTGAAGCTTTCTTT.

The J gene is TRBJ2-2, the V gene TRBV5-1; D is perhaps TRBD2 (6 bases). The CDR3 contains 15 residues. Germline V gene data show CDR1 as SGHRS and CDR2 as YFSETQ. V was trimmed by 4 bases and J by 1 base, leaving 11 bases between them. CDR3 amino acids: CASSLRDRNTGELFF. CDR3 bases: TGCGCCAGCAGCCTGCGGGACCGGAACACCGGGGAGCTGTTTTTT.

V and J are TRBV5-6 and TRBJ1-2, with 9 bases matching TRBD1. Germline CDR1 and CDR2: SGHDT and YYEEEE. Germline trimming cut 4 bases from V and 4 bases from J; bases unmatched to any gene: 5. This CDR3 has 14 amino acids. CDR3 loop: CASSHRGLGYGYTF. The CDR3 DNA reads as TGTGCCAGCAGCCACAGGGGGCTCGGCTATGGCTACACCTTC.

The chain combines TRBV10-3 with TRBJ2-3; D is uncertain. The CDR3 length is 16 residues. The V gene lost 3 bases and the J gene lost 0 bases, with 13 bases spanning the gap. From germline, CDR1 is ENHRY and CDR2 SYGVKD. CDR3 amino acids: CAISESVQMSTDTQYF. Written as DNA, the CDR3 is TGTGCCATCAGTGAATCCGTACAGATGAGCACAGATACGCAGTATTTT.